These T cell receptor beta chains were read from a single sample in a study of T cell responses to AZD1222 COVID-19 vaccine. TCRdb keeps only in-frame clones here, not all; method: immunoSEQ multiplex PCR. The repertoire holds around 110,000 clones, with over 75% as singletons. This specimen was peripheral blood, taken on day 0 of AZD1222 vaccination. The receptors stem from an adult in good health. Both conserved end residues are trimmed from each CDR3. D genes are given only for firm matches. The size entry is marked missing in some rows and otherwise reads once, few, many or a size class.

D gene	V gene	J gene	clone size	CDR3 protein
.	TRBV19	TRBJ1-5	.	ASEGLGNQPQH
.	TRBV20-1	TRBJ1-1	.	SAMRTEAF
.	TRBV5-1	TRBJ1-2	.	ASSLAENYGYT
TRBD1	TRBV5-4	TRBJ1-6	.	ASSTGVSSYNSPLH
.	TRBV29-1	TRBJ1-2	.	SSTEPGRSYGYT
.	TRBV11-3	TRBJ2-7	.	ASSLRDGIYEQY
TRBD2	TRBV6-5	TRBJ2-5	.	ASSRLAGAQETQY
.	TRBV2	TRBJ2-2	.	ARTLGTGELF
.	TRBV5-6	TRBJ1-2	.	ASRPSGENYGYT
TRBD1	TRBV7-9	TRBJ1-2	.	ASSSGDSLIYGYT
TRBD1	TRBV4-2	TRBJ2-3	.	ASSQEGWTGGSTDTQY
.	TRBV4-1	TRBJ2-7	.	ASSQNSYEQY
TRBD1	TRBV27	TRBJ2-7	.	ASKPTGGAGEQY
TRBD1	TRBV5-1	TRBJ1-6	once	ASSGDRAANSPLH
.	TRBV5-1	TRBJ1-6	.	ASSFKDSPLH
.	TRBV6-6	TRBJ1-2	.	ASSYHGPGGGYT
.	TRBV30	TRBJ1-5	.	AWSDRGGQPQH
TRBD1	TRBV18	TRBJ1-3	.	ASSPKFTGDGNTIY
TRBD1	TRBV5-5	TRBJ1-1	.	ASSLEWEGQGWTEAF
.	TRBV15	TRBJ2-2	.	ATSRVGDSNTGELF
TRBD1	TRBV4-2	TRBJ1-4	.	ASSQFGQANEKLF
.	TRBV5-1	TRBJ2-7	.	ASSLNGDYEQY
.	TRBV6-4	TRBJ2-3	.	ASSAIGTPTDTQY
TRBD1	TRBV6-5	TRBJ1-2	.	ASSYSTEGAMRGYT
TRBD1	TRBV7-2	TRBJ1-5	.	ASSLGRGKGTDQPQH
.	TRBV2	TRBJ1-4	.	ASSEGRGRTSTNEKLF
TRBD2	TRBV15	TRBJ2-3	.	ATSRGSSGGTDTQY
.	TRBV5-1	TRBJ1-1	.	ASSSGVGTEAF
.	TRBV9	TRBJ1-1	.	ASSVGPTGMNTEAF
TRBD2	TRBV19	TRBJ2-7	.	ASSPTSGGLSYEQY
.	TRBV18	TRBJ2-3	.	ASSPPTSAGTDTQY
TRBD1	TRBV7-2	TRBJ1-2	.	ASSSRTGIYGYT
.	TRBV5-1	TRBJ2-7	.	ASSFPEGALSYEQY
.	TRBV5-6	TRBJ2-7	.	ASSQGTYEQY
.	TRBV5-1	TRBJ1-4	.	ASSFWGPNEKLF
TRBD1	TRBV12-5	TRBJ1-1	once	ASGATFQGAGTEAF
.	TRBV4-2	TRBJ2-1	.	ASSQDRTSPNEQF
.	TRBV7-3	TRBJ2-3	.	ASSPNGDTQY
TRBD1	TRBV7-3	TRBJ1-2	.	ASSFGTGDRYT
TRBD2	TRBV4-1	TRBJ2-5	few	ASSQALSSGRARETQY